The rows below give T cell receptor beta chains drawn from one sample of a study of human T cells and chemical hapten exposure. TCRdb re-called the RACE reads through MiXCR, storing one row per CDR3 protein. The data contain around 360,000 distinct CDR3 sequences, about 6% of them singletons. The source was whole blood, collected in connection with sensitization to the hapten diphenylcyclopropenone (DPC). These TCRs come from a woman between 18 and 30 years old with alopecia areata. Some clones in this sample may be carry-over from other donors' samples. The CDR3 runs from the conserved cysteine through the conserved F or W. A D gene is named only where the DNA matches it firmly. The size entry is marked missing in some rows and otherwise reads once, few, many or a size class.

j_call: TRBJ1-5; clone_size: few; d_call: .; v_call: TRBV6-1; cdr3_nt: TGTGCCAGCGGGTTAGGGGGGGCAGGTCAGCCCCAGCATTTT; cdr3_aa: CASGLGGAGQPQHF
j_call: TRBJ2-7; clone_size: .; d_call: .; v_call: TRBV5-6; cdr3_nt: TGTGCCAGCAGCCGTTTTGGCCCCGAGGCTGGATACGAGCAGTACTTC; cdr3_aa: CASSRFGPEAGYEQYF
j_call: TRBJ2-7; clone_size: few; d_call: TRBD2; v_call: TRBV20-1; cdr3_nt: TGCAGTATGGAAAGCGGGATTACCTACGAGCAGTACTTC; cdr3_aa: CSMESGITYEQYF
j_call: TRBJ1-3; clone_size: few; d_call: .; v_call: TRBV5-6; cdr3_nt: TGTGCCAGCAGCCCCGACAGGACTGGAAACACCATATATTTT; cdr3_aa: CASSPDRTGNTIYF
j_call: TRBJ1-5; clone_size: few; d_call: .; v_call: TRBV2; cdr3_nt: TGTGCCAGCAGTGGACCCGGAGGCAGGCAGCCCCAGCATTTT; cdr3_aa: CASSGPGGRQPQHF
j_call: TRBJ1-2; clone_size: many; d_call: .; v_call: TRBV7-8; cdr3_nt: TGTGCCAGCAGCGCATACAGGATAGCTAACTATGGCTACACCTTC; cdr3_aa: CASSAYRIANYGYTF
j_call: TRBJ1-4; clone_size: many; d_call: .; v_call: TRBV5-4; cdr3_nt: TGTGCCAGCAGCTTATTGAATGAAAAACTGTTTTTT; cdr3_aa: CASSLLNEKLFF
j_call: TRBJ2-3; clone_size: few; d_call: TRBD1; v_call: TRBV4-2; cdr3_nt: TGTGCCAGCAGCCCTATGGACAGGGGCACAGATACGCAGTATTTT; cdr3_aa: CASSPMDRGTDTQYF
j_call: TRBJ2-3; clone_size: .; d_call: .; v_call: TRBV9; cdr3_nt: TGTGCCAGCAGCAACCGCGCCGGCACAGATACGCAGTATTTT; cdr3_aa: CASSNRAGTDTQYF
j_call: TRBJ1-1; clone_size: many; d_call: .; v_call: TRBV27; cdr3_nt: TGTGCCAGCAGTTCGGTCCTCAGGGGCAGCAGTGAAGCTTTCTTT; cdr3_aa: CASSSVLRGSSEAFF
j_call: TRBJ2-2; clone_size: .; d_call: TRBD1; v_call: TRBV2; cdr3_nt: TGTGCCAGCAGTCCTCCCAGGACAGGGGGCGAGGAGCTGTTTTTT; cdr3_aa: CASSPPRTGGEELFF
j_call: TRBJ2-3; clone_size: few; d_call: TRBD2; v_call: TRBV4-2; cdr3_nt: TGTGCCAGCAGCCAAGATTCTACGCGGGGGGGCCTAATGATCCATTTT; cdr3_aa: CASSQDSTRGGLMIHF
j_call: TRBJ1-2; clone_size: many; d_call: .; v_call: TRBV10-3; cdr3_nt: TGTGCCATCAGTGACGACACCCCCTTTGGCTACACCTTC; cdr3_aa: CAISDDTPFGYTF
j_call: TRBJ2-3; clone_size: few; d_call: .; v_call: TRBV5-1; cdr3_nt: TGCGCCAGCAGCTTGACCGGGACAACCCTCACAGATACGCAGTATTTT; cdr3_aa: CASSLTGTTLTDTQYF
j_call: TRBJ2-7; clone_size: .; d_call: .; v_call: TRBV12-3/TRBV12-4; cdr3_nt: TGTGCCAGCAGTTTCGAGATTCAAGACTACGAGCAGTACTTC; cdr3_aa: CASSFEIQDYEQYF
j_call: TRBJ1-4; clone_size: .; d_call: .; v_call: TRBV4-1; cdr3_nt: TGCGCCAGCAGCAAGGTAGCAGGGACTAATGAAAAACTGTTTTTT; cdr3_aa: CASSKVAGTNEKLFF
j_call: TRBJ2-2; clone_size: few; d_call: .; v_call: TRBV4-2; cdr3_nt: TGTGCCAGCAGCCAAGATTCCCAGATTAGCGAAAACACCGGGGAGCTGTTTTTT; cdr3_aa: CASSQDSQISENTGELFF
j_call: TRBJ2-3; clone_size: .; d_call: TRBD1; v_call: TRBV7-9; cdr3_nt: TGTGCCAGCAGCTCTACCGGGACAGCTAGCACAGATACGCAGTATTTT; cdr3_aa: CASSSTGTASTDTQYF
j_call: TRBJ1-3; clone_size: .; d_call: .; v_call: TRBV5-1; cdr3_nt: TGCGCCAGCAGCTTGGGGGATCTCTCTGGAAACACCATATATTTT; cdr3_aa: CASSLGDLSGNTIYF
j_call: TRBJ2-1; clone_size: .; d_call: .; v_call: TRBV7-2; cdr3_nt: TGTGCCAGCAGCCCAGGTATTCGCTCCTACAATGAGCAGTTCTTC; cdr3_aa: CASSPGIRSYNEQFF
j_call: TRBJ2-1; clone_size: .; d_call: TRBD1; v_call: TRBV25-1; cdr3_nt: TGTGCCAGCAGTGAATTCGGACAGGGGCCCGACAATGAGCAGTTCTTC; cdr3_aa: CASSEFGQGPDNEQFF
j_call: TRBJ1-2; clone_size: many; d_call: TRBD1; v_call: TRBV29-1; cdr3_nt: TGCAGCGTGGGGACTCCGGGACAGGCCGACTATGGCTACACCTTC; cdr3_aa: CSVGTPGQADYGYTF
j_call: TRBJ2-3; clone_size: .; d_call: .; v_call: TRBV13; cdr3_nt: TGTGCCAGCAGCCTAAGACCTAATTCGGATACGCAGTATTTT; cdr3_aa: CASSLRPNSDTQYF
j_call: TRBJ2-7; clone_size: few; d_call: TRBD1; v_call: TRBV6-5; cdr3_nt: TGTGCCAGCAGTTACTCGGACAGGGGGCCCTACGAGCAGTACTTC; cdr3_aa: CASSYSDRGPYEQYF
j_call: TRBJ1-3; clone_size: many; d_call: TRBD1; v_call: TRBV3-1; cdr3_nt: TGTGCCAGCAGCTATGGGACAGGAGAGCCTTCTGGAAACACCATATATTTT; cdr3_aa: CASSYGTGEPSGNTIYF
j_call: TRBJ2-3; clone_size: few; d_call: .; v_call: TRBV6-2/TRBV6-3; cdr3_nt: TGTGCCAGCAGGGAGAGGGCGGGGGCCCTTTCCGGAGATACGCAGTATTTT; cdr3_aa: CASRERAGALSGDTQYF
j_call: TRBJ1-6; clone_size: .; d_call: TRBD1; v_call: TRBV6-6; cdr3_nt: TGTGCCAGCAGCGTGACAGGGGGCGGCAATTCACCCCTCCACTTT; cdr3_aa: CASSVTGGGNSPLHF
j_call: TRBJ2-7; clone_size: few; d_call: TRBD1; v_call: TRBV5-5; cdr3_nt: TGTGCCAGCAGCCAACGCCCAGAGGGACAGGGGTTGTACGAGCAGTACTTC; cdr3_aa: CASSQRPEGQGLYEQYF
j_call: TRBJ2-6; clone_size: many; d_call: .; v_call: TRBV4-3; cdr3_nt: TGCGCCAGCAGCCAAGACGGCTCTGGGGCCAACGTCCTGACTTTC; cdr3_aa: CASSQDGSGANVLTF
j_call: TRBJ2-3; clone_size: .; d_call: TRBD1; v_call: TRBV6-6; cdr3_nt: TGTGCCTGCGACAGGGAAGGCACAGATACGCAGTATTTT; cdr3_aa: CACDREGTDTQYF
j_call: TRBJ1-4; clone_size: many; d_call: TRBD1; v_call: TRBV2; cdr3_nt: TGTGCCAGCAGGGGACTGTTGACAGGGGATGAAAAACTGTTTTTT; cdr3_aa: CASRGLLTGDEKLFF